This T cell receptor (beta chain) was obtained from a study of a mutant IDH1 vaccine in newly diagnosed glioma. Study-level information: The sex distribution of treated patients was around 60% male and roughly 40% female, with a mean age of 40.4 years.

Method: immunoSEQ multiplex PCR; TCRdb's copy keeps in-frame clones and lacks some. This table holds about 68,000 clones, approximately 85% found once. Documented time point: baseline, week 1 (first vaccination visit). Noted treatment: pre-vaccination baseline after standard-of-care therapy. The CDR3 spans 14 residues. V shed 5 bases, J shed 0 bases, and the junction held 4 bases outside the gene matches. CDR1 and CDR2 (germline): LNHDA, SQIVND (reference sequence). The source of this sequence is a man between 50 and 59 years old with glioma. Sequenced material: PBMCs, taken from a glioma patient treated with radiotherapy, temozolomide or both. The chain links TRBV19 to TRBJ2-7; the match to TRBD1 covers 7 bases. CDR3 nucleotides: TGTGCCAGTAGTCTACAGGGGAGCTCCTACGAGCAGTACTTC. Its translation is CASSLQGSSYEQYF. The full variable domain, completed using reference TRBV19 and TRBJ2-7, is DGGITQSPKYLFRKEGQNVTLSCEQNLNHDAMYWYRQDPGQGLRLIYYSQIVNDFQKGDIAEGYSVSREKKESFPLTVTSAQKNPTAFYLCASSLQGSSYEQYFGPGTRLTVT.